This TCR beta chain was captured by sequencing in a study of control samples from healthy donors and cancer patients. This clone was found once. Here immunoSEQ multiplex PCR was the method, and the copy in TCRdb shows in-frame clones only, minus some. The sample gives under 80,000 clones, approximately 93% of which show up once; 0.95% to 1.5% is in the top ten. The CDR3 spans 13 residues. Trimming removed 8 bases at V and 0 bases at J, with 10 bases between. The V gene is TRBV12-3 or TRBV12-4, the J gene TRBJ1-1; tentative D call: TRBD1 (5 bases). The sequence came from a woman aged 40-49 years with lung cancer. The sequenced sample consisted of PBMCs. The CDR3 protein is CASGGAMNTEAFF. In DNA, the CDR3 is TGTGCCAGCGGTGGGGCAATGAACACTGAAGCTTTCTTT.